The rows below give T cell receptor beta chains drawn from one sample of a study of blood T cell repertoires in COVID-19. Using immunoSEQ multiplex PCR, the repertoire was profiled, and TCRdb retains in-frame clones only, with some absent. This repertoire shows around 300,000 clones, more than 80% found once; its top ten account for around 5.8%. The specimen sequenced was peripheral blood. The source is a woman between 45 and 65 years old with COVID-19, enrolled during active disease. Each CDR3 is given with its conserved first and last residue. The D gene is left open where the match is weak. Part of the rows lack a size; the others show once, few, many or a class for expanded clones.

j_call,d_call,v_call,clone_size,cdr3_nt,cdr3_aa
TRBJ2-7,NA,TRBV3-1/TRBV3-2,NA,TGTGCCAGCAGCCAGCCCCGAACTGCCCGAAGAAACGAGCAGTACTTC,CASSQPRTARRNEQYF
TRBJ2-2,NA,TRBV21-1,NA,TGTGCCAGCAGCAAAGCAGGGGCACAGTACAGCGGGGAGCTGTTTTTT,CASSKAGAQYSGELFF
TRBJ2-1,TRBD2,TRBV6-5,NA,TGTGCCAGCAGTTACTCACTAGCGGGAGGCCACAATGAGCAGTTCTTC,CASSYSLAGGHNEQFF
TRBJ2-1,NA,TRBV21-1,NA,TGTGCCAGCAGCATAGGGACTAGCGGGAACAATGAGCAGTTCTTC,CASSIGTSGNNEQFF
TRBJ2-7,TRBD1,TRBV24-1,NA,TGTGCCACCAGTGATATTCCACCGGGACAGCGGTCCTACGAGCAGTACTTC,CATSDIPPGQRSYEQYF
TRBJ2-2,TRBD2,TRBV4-2,once,TGTGCCAGCAGCCTCAGACCCAGGGGGTTAGCGGGAGGGCCTCCCGGGGAGCTGTTTTTT,CASSLRPRGLAGGPPGELFF
TRBJ2-5,TRBD2,TRBV18,NA,TGTGCCAGCGCCGGGACTAGCGGGAGAGGAGAGACCCAGTACTTC,CASAGTSGRGETQYF
TRBJ1-1,NA,TRBV19,NA,TGTGCCAGTAGTATCTCCCAGGGAAGGGTGAACACTGAAGCTTTCTTT,CASSISQGRVNTEAFF
TRBJ2-5,TRBD2,TRBV6-5,NA,TGTGCCAGCAGTTACTCGTTGGCGGGAGTTTTAGAGACCCAGTACTTC,CASSYSLAGVLETQYF
TRBJ1-4,NA,TRBV30,NA,TGTGCCTGGAGCCGACCGGGAGGGGAGGGTGAAAAACTGTTTTTT,CAWSRPGGEGEKLFF
TRBJ2-1,NA,TRBV11-2,once,TGTGCCAGCAGCTTTCAACAGGCCGCACCTTACAATGAGCAGTTCTTC,CASSFQQAAPYNEQFF
TRBJ1-5,NA,TRBV6-5,NA,TGTGCCAGCACGGCAGGGGGCAATCAGCCCCAGCATTTT,CASTAGGNQPQHF
TRBJ1-2,NA,TRBV27,NA,TGTGCCAGCAGTCCGGGCGGGGTGCCCTATGGCTACACCTTC,CASSPGGVPYGYTF
TRBJ2-6,NA,TRBV30,NA,TGTGCCTGGAGTTCTTCTGGGGCCAACGTCCTGACTTTC,CAWSSSGANVLTF
TRBJ2-7,NA,TRBV19,NA,TGTGCCAGTAGCGCGACAGGCTGGGCGGACGAGCAGTACTTC,CASSATGWADEQYF
TRBJ1-1,NA,TRBV7-2,NA,TGTGCCAGCAGCTTAGGCACAGGGTTGGAAGAGGACACTGAAGCTTTCTTT,CASSLGTGLEEDTEAFF
TRBJ2-1,TRBD1,TRBV19,NA,TGTGCCAGTAGTATAGGAGGGGCAGGGGGCTACAATGAGCAGTTCTTC,CASSIGGAGGYNEQFF
TRBJ1-2,TRBD1,TRBV5-1,NA,TGCGCCAGCAGCATAACGGACAGGGGCTACACCTTC,CASSITDRGYTF
TRBJ2-1,TRBD1,TRBV4-3,NA,TGCGCCAGCAGCCAAGTAGGGCAGGGGGTCCCCAATGAGCAGTTCTTC,CASSQVGQGVPNEQFF
TRBJ2-5,TRBD1,TRBV7-9,NA,TGTGCCAGCAGCTTAGCGCGGGACAGGGGGCGGGAGACCCAGTACTTC,CASSLARDRGRETQYF
TRBJ2-3,TRBD2,TRBV7-9,NA,TGTGCCAGCAGCCCGAGCGGGAGGGCCTTAGATACGCAGTATTTT,CASSPSGRALDTQYF
TRBJ2-7,NA,TRBV30,NA,TGTGCCTGGAGTGCTACCTCTTACGAGCAGTACTTC,CAWSATSYEQYF
TRBJ2-7,NA,TRBV7-9,NA,TGTGCCAGCAGCTTAGGTTCAGGGGGGCGGATATACGAGCAGTACTTC,CASSLGSGGRIYEQYF
TRBJ2-2,NA,TRBV18,NA,TGTGCCAGCTCACCAATATCGAACACCGGGGAGCTGTTTTTT,CASSPISNTGELFF
TRBJ2-3,TRBD1,TRBV5-1,NA,TGCGCCAGCAGCTTGGTGGGACAGGTCACGGATACGCAGTATTTT,CASSLVGQVTDTQYF
TRBJ1-5,NA,TRBV4-1,NA,TGCGCCAGCAGCCAAGGGGGGGGACAGCCCCAGCATTTT,CASSQGGGQPQHF
TRBJ2-5,TRBD2,TRBV5-4,NA,TGTGCCAGCAGCCGGACTAGCGGGAGGGAGACCCAGTACTTC,CASSRTSGRETQYF
TRBJ2-7,TRBD2,TRBV5-1,once,TGCGCCAGCAGTTTGGAGGTAGCGGGAGGCTGGGAGCAGTACTTC,CASSLEVAGGWEQYF
TRBJ1-4,TRBD1,TRBV9,NA,TGTGCCAGCAGCCTCACATCGGGACAGGGGTTAAGCGAAAAACTGTTTTTT,CASSLTSGQGLSEKLFF
TRBJ2-1,NA,TRBV4-2,NA,TGTGCCAGCAGCCAAGATCTGCAGTTAGAGCAGTTCTTC,CASSQDLQLEQFF
TRBJ1-4,TRBD1,TRBV9,NA,TGTGCCAGCAGCGGGGGGGACAGCACTAATGAAAAACTGTTTTTT,CASSGGDSTNEKLFF
TRBJ1-5,NA,TRBV27,NA,TGTGCCAGCAGTTTCCGTTCCGTCAGCAATCAGCCCCAGCATTTT,CASSFRSVSNQPQHF
TRBJ2-1,NA,TRBV6-2/TRBV6-3,NA,TGTGCCAGCAGTTACAGGAGGGCGGCCAATGAGCAGTTCTTC,CASSYRRAANEQFF
TRBJ1-2,NA,TRBV3-1/TRBV3-2,NA,TGTGCCAGCAGCCAAGGTGACACATATGGCTACACCTTC,CASSQGDTYGYTF
TRBJ2-3,NA,TRBV30,once,TGTGCCTGGAGTCTGCGTACAGATACGCAGTATTTT,CAWSLRTDTQYF
TRBJ1-5,NA,TRBV5-1,NA,TGCGCCAGCAGCCCGGACAGCTTCAATCAGCCCCAGCATTTT,CASSPDSFNQPQHF
TRBJ2-3,TRBD2,TRBV4-2,NA,TGTGCCAGCAGCCAAGGGTTACAGCGGGAGGGGAATACGCAGTATTTT,CASSQGLQREGNTQYF
TRBJ1-5,NA,TRBV10-3,NA,TGTGCCATCAGTGAGGGGCAGTATAGCAATCAGCCCCAGCATTTT,CAISEGQYSNQPQHF
TRBJ2-6,TRBD2,TRBV18,NA,TGTGCCAGCTCCCTCGCGGGGGCTGGGGCCAACGTCCTGACTTTC,CASSLAGAGANVLTF
TRBJ2-7,NA,TRBV5-4,NA,TGTGCCAGCAGCTTGGGCTGGAGCGCCGGCTCCTACGAGCAGTACTTC,CASSLGWSAGSYEQYF
TRBJ1-2,NA,TRBV18,few,TGTGCCAGCTCACCAAGGGGGTGGGGCTACACCTTC,CASSPRGWGYTF
TRBJ2-1,NA,TRBV29-1,NA,TGCAGCGTTGAAGACCCCAGGATACCGTACAATGAGCAGTTCTTC,CSVEDPRIPYNEQFF
TRBJ2-3,NA,TRBV9,NA,TGTGCCAGCAGCGTATTATCAGTCGATACGCAGTATTTT,CASSVLSVDTQYF
TRBJ1-2,TRBD1,TRBV5-6,NA,TGTGCCAGCAGCACGGGACAGTTAGCTAACTATGGCTACACCTTC,CASSTGQLANYGYTF
TRBJ1-2,NA,TRBV5-1,few,TGCGCCAGCAAAGAGGAACCCGTGACTAACTATGGCTACACCTTC,CASKEEPVTNYGYTF
TRBJ2-5,NA,TRBV4-3,NA,TGCGCCAGCAGCCATTCGACAGGTTTGGAGACCCAGTACTTC,CASSHSTGLETQYF
TRBJ2-1,NA,TRBV2,NA,TGTGCCAGCAGTGAAGCGGAGGTAAGGAATGAGCAGTTCTTC,CASSEAEVRNEQFF
TRBJ2-3,TRBD1,TRBV5-1,NA,TGCGCCAGCAGCTCGGGACAGGGGATAGATACGCAGTATTTT,CASSSGQGIDTQYF
TRBJ2-3,NA,TRBV7-2,NA,TGTGCCAGCAGCTCCAGTCCGGGAGCGACGACAGATACGCAGTATTTT,CASSSSPGATTDTQYF
TRBJ1-2,NA,TRBV6-5,NA,TGTGCCAGCCTCAGGGGCGATAACTATGGCTACACCTTC,CASLRGDNYGYTF
TRBJ1-5,TRBD1,TRBV27,NA,TGTGCCAGCAGTTCCTGGGGGGACAGGGGATTAAATCAGCCCCAGCATTTT,CASSSWGDRGLNQPQHF
TRBJ1-5,NA,TRBV12-3/TRBV12-4,NA,TGTGCCAGCAGTTTAGTAGAAAATCAGCCCCAGCATTTT,CASSLVENQPQHF
TRBJ1-3,TRBD1,TRBV11-3,NA,TGTGCCAGCAGGAAGACAGGGGTTAAAAACACCATATATTTT,CASRKTGVKNTIYF
TRBJ2-7,NA,TRBV7-9,NA,TGTGCCAGCAGCTTTGGAGTTGCCGAGCAGTACTTC,CASSFGVAEQYF
TRBJ2-3,TRBD2,TRBV7-6,few,TGTGCCAGCAGGTTAAGGGCTAGCGGGAGGCCAGATACGCAGTATTTT,CASRLRASGRPDTQYF